One and the same sample provided the 24 T cell receptor beta chains below, sequenced in a study of vaccination and CD4 T cells after COVID-19. Treatment: roughly ten-day PBMC culture with coronavirus spike peptide pools or control peptides (ViraFEST assay). Collection of the unexposed donor's CD4+ T cells took place before the COVID-19 pandemic (2011-2018). Sequencing of DNA taken from cultured CD4+ T cells relied on the Oncomine TCR Beta short-read assay. TCRdb re-derived calls from the PCR reads in MiXCR, one entry per CDR3 protein. Here the sample spans about 8,900 distinct CDR3 sequences, over 40% being singletons. These TCRs are of unknown antigen specificity. The sample was CD4+ T cells from blood, cultured in vitro. The receptor source for this set is a human donor in good health.

This clonotype was recorded once. The V and J genes are TRBV19 and TRBJ2-1; tentatively, D is TRBD2 (6 bases). The CDR3 covers 15 residues. CDR1 is LNHDA and CDR2 is SQIVND in the germline V gene (reference sequence). Trimming left V 3 bases short and J 3 bases short, with 12 bases between. CDR3 DNA sequence: TGTGCCAGTAGTATCCGGGACTTGGACTACAATGAGCAGTTCTTC. Protein: CASSIRDLDYNEQFF.

The chain has TRBV20-1 and TRBJ2-7; 9 bases fit TRBD2. Per germline, CDR1 DFQATT and CDR2 SNEGSKA (reference sequence). V lost 7 bases to trimming and J lost 3 bases; unmatched junction nucleotides: 7. CDR3 length: 13 residues. The CDR3 here is CSGDSGSGYEQYF. Here the CDR3 DNA reads TGCAGTGGAGATAGCGGGAGTGGCTACGAGCAGTACTTC.

This clonotype has just a few counts. The gene calls are TRBV20-1 and TRBJ2-3; the D call may be TRBD1 or TRBD2 (5 bases each). The CDR3 extends over 16 amino acids. The V gene lost 0 bases and the J gene lost 5 bases, with 18 bases spanning the gap. Germline lookup yields CDR1 DFQATT and CDR2 SNEGSKA (reference sequence). The chain's CDR3 is CSARDARGRIGDTQYF. As DNA, the CDR3 is TGCAGTGCTAGAGATGCTAGGGGACGGATAGGAGATACGCAGTATTTT.

The J gene is TRBJ1-1, the V gene TRBV7-9, with a tentative D call TRBD1 (5 bases). This CDR3 spans 15 amino acids. Trimming removed 5 bases from V and 0 bases from J, with 13 bases in between. The germline V gene has CDR1 SEHNR and CDR2 FQNEAQ (reference sequence). The CDR3 is CASSRGGNMNTEAFF. The DNA of the CDR3 is TGTGCCAGCAGCCGTGGGGGGAACATGAACACTGAAGCTTTCTTT.

V gene TRBV5-1 combines with J gene TRBJ2-7, with TRBD2 as a possible D gene (7 bases). The V end was cut by 4 bases, the J end by 0 bases, with 14 bases between. The length of the CDR3 is 15 residues. From germline, CDR1 is SGHRS and CDR2 YFSETQ. The CDR3 region is CASSRGGALSYEQYF. The CDR3 nucleotides read TGCGCCAGCAGCCGAGGGGGGGCCCTCTCCTACGAGCAGTACTTC.

The chain carries TRBV11-2 and TRBJ1-2; D may be TRBD1 (6 bases). Trimming removed 3 bases from V and 5 bases from J, with 10 bases in between. From germline, CDR1 is SGHAT and CDR2 FQNNGV. This CDR3 is 13 amino acids long. The CDR3 reads CASSLAGDYGYTF. The CDR3 DNA follows: TGTGCCAGCAGCTTGGCAGGGGATTATGGCTACACCTTC.

The genes are TRBV10-1 and TRBJ2-1; 10 bases match TRBD2. The germline gives CDR1 WNHNN, CDR2 SYGVQD (reference sequence). The CDR3 is made up of 18 amino acids. J was trimmed by 7 bases and V by 0 bases; bases with no gene match: 12. CDR3 in amino acids: CASSESVSGRWGPNEQFF. In DNA form, the CDR3 reads TGCGCCAGCAGTGAGTCGGTTAGCGGGAGGTGGGGGCCGAATGAGCAGTTCTTC.

This clonotype was seen a handful of times. The rearrangement uses TRBV7-2 and TRBJ1-3; D unresolved. The ends were cut back, 7 bases at V and 1 base at J, with 14 bases in the middle. The CDR3 contains 15 residues. CDR1 and CDR2 from the germline V gene are SGHTA and FQGNSA. CDR3 nucleotide sequence: TGTGCCAGCAATCTAAACGGGCAGTCTGGAAACACCATATATTTT. Its protein product is CASNLNGQSGNTIYF.

This chain joins TRBV19 and TRBJ1-1; possibly TRBD1 for D (5 bases). Germline V gene sequence: CDR1 LNHDA, CDR2 SQIVND (reference sequence). The CDR3 contains 14 residues. Trimming pared 4 bases from V and 1 base from J, leaving 10 bases between. The CDR3 loop reads CASSTPGGNTEAFF. The CDR3 DNA reads TGTGCCAGTAGTACGCCTGGGGGGAACACTGAAGCTTTCTTT. Using reference TRBV19 and TRBJ1-1 for the parts outside the CDR3, the full variable domain is DGGITQSPKYLFRKEGQNVTLSCEQNLNHDAMYWYRQDPGQGLRLIYYSQIVNDFQKGDIAEGYSVSREKKESFPLTVTSAQKNPTAFYLCASSTPGGNTEAFFGQGTRLTVV.

The V and J genes are TRBV19 and TRBJ1-5, with D hard to call. Germline CDR1 LNHDA, CDR2 SQIVND (reference sequence). The CDR3 is 13 amino acids. The V and J ends lost 0 bases and 11 bases respectively, with 11 bases between them. The CDR3 bases are TGTGCCAGTAGTATAGATAGAGATGGGACCCAGCATTTT. This gives the protein CASSIDRDGTQHF.

The rearrangement joins TRBV5-6 to TRBJ1-2, with no clear D. With 4 bases removed from V and 0 bases from J, the gap between germline ends came to 19 bases. The CDR3 spans 17 residues. Per the germline V gene, CDR1 is SGHDT and CDR2 is YYEEEE. In DNA, the CDR3 is TGTGCCAGCAGCCCTACCACTCGGCGCCTTGCTAACTATGGCTACACCTTC. Its protein product is CASSPTTRRLANYGYTF.

This clonotype ranks as medium-sized. The rearrangement joins TRBV15 to TRBJ1-5, with D unresolved. The germline CDR1 and CDR2 sequences are LNHNV and YYDKDF (reference sequence). The CDR3 consists of 12 residues. Trimming cost V 2 bases and J 9 bases, with 8 bases left between them. CDR3 region: CATSRNSGPQHF. The CDR3 coding sequence is TGTGCCACCAGCAGAAATTCAGGGCCCCAGCATTTT.

In its sample, this clonotype was seen a few times. The rearrangement joins TRBV11-2 to TRBJ1-6; D uncertain. CDR1 and CDR2 (germline): SGHAT, FQNNGV. Trimming shortened V by 0 bases and J by 11 bases, and 8 bases separated the two germline ends. This CDR3 contains 13 residues. The CDR3 nucleotides are TGTGCCAGCAGCTTAGATCCCAGTACACCCCTCCACTTT. Translating it yields CASSLDPSTPLHF.

The genes are TRBV10-3 and TRBJ1-1; D call uncertain. The CDR3 has 17 amino acids. V lost 0 bases and J 1 base, leaving 15 bases between the germline ends. Germline assignment: CDR1 ENHRY and CDR2 SYGVKD. The CDR3, as DNA: TGTGCCATCAGTGAGTCGGTCGGATCGGGCGGGAACACTGAAGCTTTCTTT. Translating gives CAISESVGSGGNTEAFF.

The rearrangement joins TRBV7-2 to TRBJ1-2; 7 bases agree with TRBD1. This CDR3 is 13 amino acids long. Unmatched junction bases numbered 0, after V lost 2 bases and J lost 3 bases. Germline values: CDR1 SGHTA, CDR2 FQGNSA. CDR3 protein: CASSLTGDYGYTF. Written as DNA, the CDR3 is TGTGCCAGCAGCTTAACAGGGGACTATGGCTACACCTTC.

The chain is built from TRBV2 and TRBJ1-2; D gene ambiguous. V lost 6 bases to trimming and J lost 2 bases, with 10 bases between them. This CDR3 spans 13 amino acids. CDR1 is SNHLY, CDR2 FYNNEI, per germline. DNA of the CDR3: TGTGCCAGCAGCTCGACATTAAACTATGGCTACACCTTC. Translating it yields CASSSTLNYGYTF.

The chain employs TRBV11-2 and TRBJ2-7; 11 bases fit TRBD1. After removal of 5 bases from V and 6 bases from J, the junction contained 12 bases not matched to a gene. This CDR3 is 16 amino acids long. Germline V CDR1 and CDR2: SGHAT, FQNNGV. The CDR3 spells CASSPGGTGGSREQYF. The CDR3 DNA follows: TGTGCCAGCAGCCCCGGCGGGACAGGGGGTTCCCGCGAGCAGTACTTC.

The J gene is TRBJ2-1, the V gene TRBV6-1, with TRBD1 matching 9 bases. Unmatched junction bases numbered 6, after V lost 6 bases and J lost 6 bases. Germline loops: CDR1 MNHNS, CDR2 SASEGT. This CDR3 has 14 residues. The CDR3 DNA sequence: TGTGCCAGCAGCCCACAGGGGGCTCGCAATGAGCAGTTCTTC. Its translation is CASSPQGARNEQFF.

The chain employs TRBV28 and TRBJ2-3; the match to TRBD2 covers 10 bases. Germline CDR1 reads MDHEN; CDR2 reads SYDVKM. CDR3 length equals 14 residues. The trim removed 5 bases at V and 4 bases at J, leaving 3 bases unmatched. CDR3 DNA sequence: TGTGCCAGCAGTCCTAGCGGGAGCTCAGATACGCAGTATTTT. This translates into CASSPSGSSDTQYF.

This chain joins TRBV15 and TRBJ1-5; D gene unclear. CDR1 is LNHNV, CDR2 YYDKDF, per germline (reference sequence). Trimming shortened V by 0 bases and J by 5 bases, and 14 bases separated the two germline ends. This CDR3 has 16 residues. The CDR3 region has the DNA TGTGCCACCAGCAGAGATCTCTCCTCGTTCGATCAGCCCCAGCATTTT. Amino acid sequence: CATSRDLSSFDQPQHF.

A few counts support this clonotype. The chain is built from TRBV21-1 and TRBJ1-2. TRBV21-1 is annotated as a pseudogene. The length of the CDR3 is 17 residues. The CDR3 bases are TGTGCCAGCAGCAAAGCGCTTAGGGGGGGAGGGAACTATGGCTACACCTTC. Encoded protein: CASSKALRGGGNYGYTF.

The CDR3 DNA follows: TGTGCCAGCAGTCCCAAGGGAGGCAATCAGCCCCAGCATTTT. The encoded protein is CASSPKGGNQPQHF. The chain uses TRBV16 and TRBJ1-5; D is uncertain. V was clipped by 6 bases and J by 2 bases, with 11 bases between them. The CDR3 spans 14 residues. CDR1 and CDR2 (germline): KGHSY, FQNENV.

The rearrangement uses TRBV5-4 and TRBJ1-6; 8 positions agree with TRBD1. The germline gives CDR1 SGHNT, CDR2 YYREEE (reference sequence). The CDR3 consists of 15 residues. Germline trimming cut 4 bases from V and 10 bases from J; bases unmatched to any gene: 10. CDR3 residues: CASSHLDREESPLHF. Here the CDR3 DNA reads TGTGCCAGCAGCCATTTGGACAGGGAGGAGTCACCCCTCCACTTT.

This rearrangement joins TRBV6-1 to TRBJ2-7, with 10 nucleotides matching TRBD1. The CDR3 is made up of 14 amino acids. With V trimmed by 6 bases and J by 4 bases, 6 bases remained unmatched. Germline CDR1 and CDR2: MNHNS and SASEGT. CDR3 in amino acids: CASSTTGGGYEQYF. The DNA for the CDR3 is TGTGCCAGCAGCACGACAGGGGGCGGGTACGAGCAGTACTTC.